This T cell receptor (beta chain) was documented in a study of T cell responses to AZD1222 COVID-19 vaccine. Whole-study findings and limits: Unmutated variant regions are reportedly targeted by nearly half of spike-specific TCRs.

CDR1 is LGHDT, CDR2 YNNKEL, per germline (reference sequence). There are 14 residues in the CDR3. Trimming pared 2 bases from V and 5 bases from J, leaving 9 bases between. Produced via immunoSEQ multiplex PCR; TCRdb's table is partial and in-frame only. The repertoire includes some 150,000 clones, 70% to 90% of them detected once, and over 12% sits in the top ten. Comments on this clone: What it binds is unknown.

The origin of this receptor is an adult in good health. This chain connects TRBV3-1 (or the pseudogene TRBV3-2) to TRBJ2-2; D gene unclear. The sequences come from peripheral blood, collected on day 0 of AZD1222 vaccination. CDR3 coding DNA: TGTGCCAGCAGCCAACGAGGATCTACCGGGGAGCTGTTTTTT. Translation gives CASSQRGSTGELFF.